Only a few counts were recorded for the clone carrying this TCR beta chain. The antigen is not known. Germline CDR1 reads KGHSH; CDR2 reads LQKENI. There are 14 residues in the CDR3. Trimming pared 5 bases from V and 1 base from J, leaving 9 bases between. The data stem from a study of OX40 agonist ivuxolimab in advanced cancers. Study context: Administration of intravenous ivuxolimab to patients occurred every 2 weeks at 0.01 to 10 mg/kg.

TCRdb's table, derived via immunoSEQ multiplex PCR, lists solely in-frame clones and lacks some. The data contain 75,000 to 80,000 clones, over 75% of them singletons. The study's findings and limits: Among patients with partial responses at 0.1-3.0 mg/kg, clonal expansion was among the lowest.

The chain links TRBV18 to TRBJ1-5, with D maybe TRBD1 (6 bases). The source material was CD4+ or CD8+ T cells sorted from blood, sampled in a trial of the OX40 agonist ivuxolimab. This sequence was found in an adult with an advanced solid tumor such as melanoma, head and neck, liver or kidney cancer. This CDR3 is CASSVGGSNQPQHF. The CDR3 DNA is TGTGCCAGCTCAGTAGGGGGAAGCAATCAGCCCCAGCATTTT.